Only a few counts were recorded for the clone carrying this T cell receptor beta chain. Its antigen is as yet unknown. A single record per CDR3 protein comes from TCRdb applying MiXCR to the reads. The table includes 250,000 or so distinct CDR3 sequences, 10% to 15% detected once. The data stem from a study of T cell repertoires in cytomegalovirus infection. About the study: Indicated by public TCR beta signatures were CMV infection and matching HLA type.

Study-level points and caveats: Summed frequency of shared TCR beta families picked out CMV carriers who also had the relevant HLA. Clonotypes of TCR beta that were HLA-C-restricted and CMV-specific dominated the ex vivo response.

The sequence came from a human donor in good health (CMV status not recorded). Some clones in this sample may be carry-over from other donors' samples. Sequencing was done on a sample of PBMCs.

The CDR3 nucleotides are TGCAGCGTCGGACAGATTATGAACACTGAAGCTTTCTTT. It encodes CSVGQIMNTEAFF. The chain links TRBV29-1 to TRBJ1-1; TRBD1 is a possible D gene (6 bases). V was shortened by 6 bases and J by 0 bases, with 11 bases between the two germline ends. This CDR3 comprises 13 residues. Germline loops: CDR1 SQVTM, CDR2 ANQGSEA.